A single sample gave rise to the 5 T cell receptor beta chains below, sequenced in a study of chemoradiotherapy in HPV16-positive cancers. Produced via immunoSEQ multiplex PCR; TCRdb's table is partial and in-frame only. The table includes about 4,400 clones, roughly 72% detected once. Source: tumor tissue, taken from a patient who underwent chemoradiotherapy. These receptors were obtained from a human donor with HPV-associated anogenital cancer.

CDR3 in DNA: TGTGCCAGTAGTCGGGCAGGCTATGGCTACACCTTC. The encoded protein is CASSRAGYGYTF. The genes are TRBV19 and TRBJ1-2, with D unresolved. Trimming stripped 5 bases from V and 4 bases from J, with 8 bases between. The CDR3 sequence is 12 residues long. Per germline, CDR1 LNHDA and CDR2 SQIVND (reference sequence).

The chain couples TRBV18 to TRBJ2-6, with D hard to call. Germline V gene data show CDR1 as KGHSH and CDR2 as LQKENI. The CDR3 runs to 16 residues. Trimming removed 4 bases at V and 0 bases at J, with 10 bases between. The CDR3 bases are TGTGCCAGCTCACACCGGGTACTCTCTGGGGCCAACGTCCTGACTTTC. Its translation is CASSHRVLSGANVLTF.

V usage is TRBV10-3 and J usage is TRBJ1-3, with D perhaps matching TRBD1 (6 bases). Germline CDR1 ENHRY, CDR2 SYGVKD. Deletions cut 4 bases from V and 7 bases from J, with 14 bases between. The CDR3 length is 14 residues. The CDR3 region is CAISVGGQGNTIYF. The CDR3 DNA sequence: TGTGCCATCAGTGTGGGGGGTCAGGGGAACACCATATATTTT.

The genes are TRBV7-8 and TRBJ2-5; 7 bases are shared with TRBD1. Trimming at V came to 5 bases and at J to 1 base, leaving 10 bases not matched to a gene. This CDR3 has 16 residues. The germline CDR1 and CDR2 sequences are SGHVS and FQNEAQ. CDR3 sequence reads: CASSNSGTATQETQYF. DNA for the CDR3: TGTGCCAGCAGCAACTCCGGGACAGCGACCCAAGAGACCCAGTACTTC.

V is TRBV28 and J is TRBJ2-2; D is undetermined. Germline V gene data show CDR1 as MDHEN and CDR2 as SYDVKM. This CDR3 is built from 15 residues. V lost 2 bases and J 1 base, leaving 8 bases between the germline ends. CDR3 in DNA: TGTGCCAGCAGTTTAAGTCGGCAGAACACCGGGGAGCTGTTTTTT. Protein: CASSLSRQNTGELFF.